What follows describes a single T cell receptor beta chain. This record belongs to a study of T cells expressing NK-cell markers. CDR3 length: 14 residues. TCRdb re-called the 5' RACE reads; one entry per CDR3 protein, DNA not given. The table lists approximately 440,000 distinct CDR3 sequences, with 1.4% in the top ten. The genes are TRBV23-1 and TRBJ2-1; the TRBD1 assignment by TCRdb is unverifiable without DNA. TRBV23-1 falls under the ORF class, with uncertain function. This TCR was sampled from a woman aged 50 to 60 in good health. The sequenced sample was blood T cells: a sorted CD56 or NKG2C T cell subset, CD4+ or CD8+ T cells, or bulk PBMC T cells (not recorded which). CDR3: CARKPGDGGNEQFF.